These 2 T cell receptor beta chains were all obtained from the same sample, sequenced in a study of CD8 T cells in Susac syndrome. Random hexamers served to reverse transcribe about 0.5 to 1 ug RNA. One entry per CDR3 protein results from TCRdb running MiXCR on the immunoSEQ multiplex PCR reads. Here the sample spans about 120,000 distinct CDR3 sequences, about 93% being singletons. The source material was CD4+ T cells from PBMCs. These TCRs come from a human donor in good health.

CDR3 sequence reads: CASSLKGLAGGEQFF. For the CDR3, the DNA is TGCGCCAGCAGCCTCAAGGGACTAGCGGGAGGCGAGCAGTTCTTC. The chain combines TRBV5-1 with TRBJ2-1; TRBD2 aligns across 15 bases. Germline V CDR1 and CDR2: SGHRS, YFSETQ. V shed 4 bases, J shed 10 bases, and the junction held 6 bases outside the gene matches. This CDR3 contains 15 residues.

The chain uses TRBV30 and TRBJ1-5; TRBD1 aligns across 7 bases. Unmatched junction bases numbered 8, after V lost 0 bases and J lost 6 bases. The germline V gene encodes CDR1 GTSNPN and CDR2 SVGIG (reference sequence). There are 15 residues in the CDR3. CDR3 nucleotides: TGTGCCTGGAGTGTAGGGCAGGGGGTAGGTCAGCCCCAGCATTTT. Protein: CAWSVGQGVGQPQHF.